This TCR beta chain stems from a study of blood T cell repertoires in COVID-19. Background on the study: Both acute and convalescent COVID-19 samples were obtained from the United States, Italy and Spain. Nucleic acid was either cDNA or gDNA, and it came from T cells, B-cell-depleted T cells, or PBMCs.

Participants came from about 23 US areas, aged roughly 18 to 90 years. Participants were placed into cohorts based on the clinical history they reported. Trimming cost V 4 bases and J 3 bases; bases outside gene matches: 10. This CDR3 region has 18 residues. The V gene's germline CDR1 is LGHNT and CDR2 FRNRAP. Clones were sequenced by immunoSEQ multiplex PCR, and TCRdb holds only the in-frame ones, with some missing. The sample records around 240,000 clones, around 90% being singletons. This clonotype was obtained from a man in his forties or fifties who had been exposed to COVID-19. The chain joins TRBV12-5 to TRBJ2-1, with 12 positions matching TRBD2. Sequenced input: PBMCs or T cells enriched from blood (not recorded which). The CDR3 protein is CASGSSPLAGGIYNEQFF. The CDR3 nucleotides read TGTGCTAGTGGTTCCTCCCCACTAGCGGGAGGCATCTACAATGAGCAGTTCTTC. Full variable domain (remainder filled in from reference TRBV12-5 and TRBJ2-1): DARVTQTPRHKVTEMGQEVTMRCQPILGHNTVFWYRQTMMQGLELLAYFRNRAPLDDSGMPKDRFSAEMPDATLATLKIQPSEPRDSAVYFCASGSSPLAGGIYNEQFFGPGTRLTVL.